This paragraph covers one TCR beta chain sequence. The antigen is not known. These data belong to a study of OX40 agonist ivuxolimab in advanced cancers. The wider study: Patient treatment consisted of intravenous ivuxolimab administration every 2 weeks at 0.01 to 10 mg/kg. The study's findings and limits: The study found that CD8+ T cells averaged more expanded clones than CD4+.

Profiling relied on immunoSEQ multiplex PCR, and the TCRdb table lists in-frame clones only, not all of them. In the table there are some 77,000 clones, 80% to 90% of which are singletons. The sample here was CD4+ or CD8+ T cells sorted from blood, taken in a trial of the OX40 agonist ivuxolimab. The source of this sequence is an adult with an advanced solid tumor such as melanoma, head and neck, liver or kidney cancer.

CDR3 nucleotides: TGTGCCAGTAGTATACGAGGCAGGGGGCAAGAGACCCAGTACTTC. It is translated as CASSIRGRGQETQYF. The rearrangement links TRBV19 to TRBJ2-5; TRBD1 aligns across 7 bases. Germline V CDR1 and CDR2: LNHDA, SQIVND (reference sequence). With 2 bases clipped from V and 2 bases from J, the junction kept 5 bases outside the gene matches. The CDR3 runs to 15 residues.